This T cell receptor beta chain was recorded in a study of human T cells and chemical hapten exposure. Between the trimmed V and J ends, which lost 6 bases and 5 bases, there was a span of 8 bases. The CDR3 is made up of 12 amino acids. In germline, CDR1 is DFQATT, CDR2 SNEGSKA (reference sequence). This clonotype has only a few counts. The time point denotes: pre-sensitization, week 0. Treatment given: therapeutic diphenylcyclopropenone sensitization with weekly scalp DPC. TCRdb reprocessed the RACE reads with MiXCR, giving one entry per CDR3 protein. The profile covers some 330,000 distinct CDR3 sequences, with roughly 6% appearing a single time and around 8.8% taken by the ten largest.

The chain recombines TRBV20-1 with TRBJ1-6; no reliable D call. This clonotype was obtained from a woman younger than 30 with alopecia areata. Some clones in this sample may be carry-over from other donors' samples. The input for sequencing was whole blood, taken in connection with sensitization to the hapten diphenylcyclopropenone (DPC). The CDR3 here is CSAPLDNSPLHF. The CDR3 nucleotides are TGCAGTGCCCCCCTGGATAATTCACCCCTCCACTTT.